These 32 T cell receptor beta chains were all obtained from the same sample, sequenced in a study of sequential checkpoint blockade in melanoma (dated by TCRdb to between 2018 and 2021). What this sample's treatment or condition label stands for: randomized to nivolumab then ipilimumab (arm A) or the reverse (arm B). Libraries were built with the immunoSEQ multiplex PCR assay. Here the immuneACCESS table is served through TCRdb, limited to in-frame sequences with V and J called. Missing clones are a known gap in these copies; in checked studies unresolved V genes cover under half, and the rest lacks a known reason. This sample lists 15,000 to 20,000 clones; approximately 93% were detected once. Over 20% of the sample rests with the top ten. The sequences come from CD8+ T cells sorted from blood (inferred from file names), collected from a patient given nivolumab and ipilimumab in sequence. The receptors shown here come from a human donor with melanoma.

This chain uses TRBV27 with TRBJ1-2; D not resolved. The CDR3 is made up of 13 amino acids. The V end was cut by 2 bases, the J end by 1 base, with 5 bases between. Per germline, CDR1 MNHEY and CDR2 SMNVEV (reference sequence). CDR3 amino acids: CASSLTVNYGYTF. CDR3 nucleotides: TGTGCCAGCAGTTTAACTGTTAACTATGGCTACACCTTC.

V is TRBV5-5 and J is TRBJ2-7, with a possible D match to TRBD1 (5 bases). Trimming shortened V by 1 base and J by 2 bases, and 10 bases separated the two germline ends. The CDR3 sequence is 14 residues long. Germline CDR1 SGHKS, CDR2 YYEKEE (reference sequence). The DNA for the CDR3 is TGTGCCAGCAGCTTGCTTGACAGCCCCTACGAGCAGTACGTC. Residues: CASSLLDSPYEQYV.

The rearrangement links TRBV6-7 to TRBJ1-6, with 8 bases lining up with TRBD1. TRBV6-7 is annotated as an ORF whose role is uncertain. The V segment lost 6 bases and the J segment 7 bases; nucleotides outside the gene matches: 11. The CDR3 has 16 residues. The CDR3 DNA reads as TGTGCCAGCAGGGATGATGGACAGGGACTAAATTCACCCCTCCACTTT. The encoded protein is CASRDDGQGLNSPLHF.

The chain links TRBV7-2 to TRBJ1-5; maybe TRBD1 (6 bases). The CDR3 spans 14 residues. CDR1 is SGHTA and CDR2 is FQGNSA in the germline V gene. The V end lost 1 base, the J end lost 3 bases, and 7 bases lay between the germline ends. The CDR3 reads CASSLEGHNQPQHF. CDR3 bases: TGTGCCAGCAGCTTAGAGGGACACAATCAGCCCCAGCATTTT. Variable domain in full (rest from reference TRBV7-2 and TRBJ1-5): GAGVSQSPSNKVTEKGKDVELRCDPISGHTALYWYRQSLGQGLEFLIYFQGNSAPDKSGLPSDRFSAERTGGSVSTLTIQRTQQEDSAVYLCASSLEGHNQPQHFGDGTRLSIL.

The chain has TRBV27 and TRBJ1-5; no firm D call. Germline lookup yields CDR1 MNHEY and CDR2 SMNVEV (reference sequence). CDR3 length: 12 residues. Between the trimmed V and J ends, which lost 6 bases and 4 bases, there was a span of 7 bases. The CDR3 region is CASSTFNQPQHF. The CDR3 coding sequence is TGTGCCAGCAGCACTTTTAATCAGCCCCAGCATTTT.

The rearrangement joins TRBV28 to TRBJ2-7; 8 nucleotides agree with TRBD1. The CDR3 length is 16 residues. The trim removed 6 bases at V and 2 bases at J, leaving 12 bases unmatched. CDR1 is MDHEN, CDR2 SYDVKM, per germline. CDR3 bases: TGTGCCAGCAGCCCACTGAGACAGGGGAGCCCCTACGAGCAGTACTTC. Protein: CASSPLRQGSPYEQYF.

V gene TRBV19 combines with J gene TRBJ1-2, with 8 bases aligning to TRBD1. V lost 5 bases and J lost 5; bases outside the gene matches: 7. Germline V gene lookup returns CDR1 LNHDA and CDR2 SQIVND (reference sequence). The CDR3 loop spans 14 amino acids. The CDR3 protein is CASSLTGAGYGYTF. Here the CDR3 DNA reads TGTGCCAGTAGTTTGACAGGGGCCGGGTATGGCTACACCTTC. The whole variable domain, filled in from reference TRBV19 and TRBJ1-2, reads DGGITQSPKYLFRKEGQNVTLSCEQNLNHDAMYWYRQDPGQGLRLIYYSQIVNDFQKGDIAEGYSVSREKKESFPLTVTSAQKNPTAFYLCASSLTGAGYGYTFGSGTRLTVV.

V and J are TRBV28 and TRBJ1-5, with 8 bases that match TRBD1. This CDR3 comprises 14 residues. CDR1 and CDR2 from the germline V gene are MDHEN and SYDVKM. V lost 5 bases to trimming and J lost 7 bases; unmatched junction nucleotides: 7. CDR3 nucleotide sequence: TGTGCCAGCAGTCTACAGGGGGAGGGCCAGCCCCAGCATTTT. Encoded protein: CASSLQGEGQPQHF.

This rearrangement joins TRBV10-3 to TRBJ2-7, with 9 bases matching TRBD2. Germline trimming cut 4 bases from V and 3 bases from J; bases unmatched to any gene: 4. The germline V gene has CDR1 ENHRY and CDR2 SYGVKD. The CDR3 has 14 amino acids. CDR3: CAISGGLADYEQYF. CDR3 bases: TGTGCCATCAGTGGGGGACTAGCCGACTACGAGCAGTACTTC.

This clone rates as large (0.1 to 1%). The V and J genes are TRBV4-3 and TRBJ1-1; TRBD1 aligns across 8 bases. The V segment lost 4 bases and the J segment 8 bases; nucleotides outside the gene matches: 12. Per the germline V gene, CDR1 is LGHNA and CDR2 is YSLEER. This CDR3 comprises 15 residues. The CDR3 here is CASSPTTGVAGEAFF. In DNA form, the CDR3 reads TGCGCCAGCAGCCCCACGACAGGGGTGGCCGGAGAAGCTTTCTTT.

The rearrangement links TRBV10-3 to TRBJ1-4; D might be TRBD1 (6 bases). The CDR3 totals 16 residues. Trimming took off 4 bases at V and 8 bases at J, with 20 bases between the two ends. Germline-derived CDR1 and CDR2 are ENHRY and SYGVKD. The CDR3, as DNA: TGTGCCATCAGTGCTTCTGCCGGGACAATGGACGAAAAACTGTTTTTT. As protein: CAISASAGTMDEKLFF.

This clone was observed a single time. The rearrangement joins TRBV27 to TRBJ2-7; D remains unclear. The germline V gene has CDR1 MNHEY and CDR2 SMNVEV (reference sequence). There are 14 residues in the CDR3. V lost 4 bases, J lost 4 bases, and 14 bases lay in between. CDR3 bases: TGTGCCAGCAGTTCCTTACCCGAGCCGTACGAGCAGTACTTC. Its protein is CASSSLPEPYEQYF.

The rearrangement links TRBV7-9 to TRBJ2-7; 7 bases agree with TRBD1. CDR1 and CDR2 from the germline V gene are SEHNR and FQNEAQ (reference sequence). This CDR3 comprises 13 residues. Losses at the gene ends were 5 bases for V and 3 bases for J; bases not matched to a gene: 4. CDR3 bases: TGTGCCAGCAGCCAGACAGGGAACTACGAGCAGTACGTC. Its translation is CASSQTGNYEQYV.

The chain recombines TRBV7-2 with TRBJ1-6; TRBD1 matches 10 bases. Germline V lookup: CDR1 SGHTA, CDR2 FQGNSA. The V gene end was trimmed by 4 bases and the J gene end by 14 bases; junction bases not matched to a gene: 8. The CDR3 contains 14 residues. CDR3 region: CASSYGTGDLSLHF. The CDR3 nucleotides read TGTGCCAGCAGCTACGGGACAGGGGATTTATCCCTCCACTTT.

DNA of the CDR3: TGTGCCAGCAGCTCCCCCAGGATTGATAACTATGGCTACACCTTC. Translation: CASSSPRIDNYGYTF. The chain recombines TRBV7-9 with TRBJ1-2; D is ambiguous. V was shortened by 4 bases and J by 1 base, with 13 bases between the two germline ends. This CDR3 is 15 amino acids long. CDR1 SEHNR and CDR2 FQNEAQ come from the germline V gene (reference sequence).

This chain uses TRBV28 with TRBJ2-7, with a weak D call TRBD2 (6 bases). The CDR3 sequence is 16 residues long. Trimming took off 5 bases at V and 4 bases at J, with 21 bases between the two ends. In germline, CDR1 is MDHEN, CDR2 SYDVKM. CDR3 protein: CASSPTLRGESYEQYF. The CDR3 DNA is TGTGCCAGCAGTCCCACCTTGCGGGGTGAATCTTACGAGCAGTACTTC.

The rearrangement joins TRBV7-9 to TRBJ1-4; 10 nucleotides match TRBD1. The CDR3 sequence is 14 residues long. CDR1 SEHNR and CDR2 FQNEAQ come from the germline V gene (reference sequence). V shed 6 bases and J 8 bases; nucleotides not matched to a gene: 6. The CDR3 region is CASSIRQGAEKLFF. In DNA form, the CDR3 reads TGTGCCAGCAGTATTAGACAGGGGGCCGAAAAACTGTTTTTT. Together with reference TRBV7-9 and TRBJ1-4, the CDR3 gives the full variable domain: DTGVSQNPRHKITKRGQNVTFRCDPISEHNRLYWYRQTLGQGPEFLTYFQNEAQLEKSRLLSDRFSAERPKGSFSTLEIQRTEQGDSAMYLCASSIRQGAEKLFFGSGTQLSVL.

This clone was observed a few times. The chain couples TRBV6-9 to TRBJ1-1; D perhaps matches TRBD1 (5 bases). Germline values: CDR1 MNHGY, CDR2 SVAAGI. The CDR3 runs to 15 residues. V dropped 4 bases and J dropped 0 bases, with 12 bases sitting between them. CDR3 DNA: TGTGCCAGCAGTTTATCCAGGGTTATGAACACTGAAGCTTTCTTT. Protein product: CASSLSRVMNTEAFF.

This sequence joins TRBV7-9 and TRBJ1-5, with 8 bases fitting TRBD1. V lost 4 bases and J lost 0; bases outside the gene matches: 11. This CDR3 spans 18 amino acids. Germline CDR1 and CDR2: SEHNR and FQNEAQ (reference sequence). DNA of the CDR3: TGTGCCAGCAGCTCCCCGGGACAGGATTATAATAGCAATCAGCCCCAGCATTTT. As protein: CASSSPGQDYNSNQPQHF.

The chain has TRBV29-1 and TRBJ1-2, with a weak D call TRBD1 (6 bases). Deletions cut 7 bases from V and 8 bases from J, with 14 bases between. Germline lookup yields CDR1 SQVTM and CDR2 ANQGSEA. The CDR3 runs 11 residues. Here the CDR3 reads CSADRLGGYTF. As DNA, the CDR3 is TGCAGCGCGGACAGACTTGGGGGCTACACCTTC.

The count of this clone is one. The chain links TRBV2 to TRBJ2-1; TRBD1 or TRBD2 may be the D gene (7 bases each). Trimming shortened V by 8 bases and J by 10 bases, and 21 bases separated the two germline ends. The CDR3 sequence is 14 residues long. Germline CDR1 is SNHLY and CDR2 is FYNNEI. Written as DNA, the CDR3 is TGTGCCAGCTATGAAGGGAGGGGGCGCGGCGAGCAGTTCTTC. Translating gives CASYEGRGRGEQFF.

As DNA, the CDR3 is TGTGCCAGCAGCAATCAAGCGAGCTCCTACAATGAGCAGTTCTTC. This gives the protein CASSNQASSYNEQFF. This chain connects TRBV28 to TRBJ2-1; D is ambiguous. V lost 6 bases, J lost 0 bases, and 12 bases lay in between. CDR1 and CDR2 from the germline V gene are MDHEN and SYDVKM. This CDR3 region has 15 residues.

This rearrangement joins TRBV27 to TRBJ2-7; TRBD2 is a possible D gene (5 bases). CDR1 and CDR2 from the germline V gene are MNHEY and SMNVEV (reference sequence). The CDR3 is made up of 14 amino acids. V was shortened by 5 bases and J by 4 bases, with 15 bases between the two germline ends. CDR3 residues: CASSPGDVGYEQYF. CDR3 nucleotides: TGTGCCAGCAGTCCCGGGGATGTGGGTTACGAGCAGTACTTC.

The chain joins TRBV7-6 to TRBJ1-1, with unresolved D. V dropped 0 bases and J dropped 0 bases, with 8 bases sitting between them. Germline values: CDR1 SGHVS, CDR2 FNYEAQ. CDR3 length: 15 amino acids. The CDR3 protein is CASSLAENMNTEAFF. The CDR3 bases are TGTGCCAGCAGCTTAGCAGAAAACATGAACACTGAAGCTTTCTTT.

This clone was seen only once. CDR3 sequence: CASSAGTALYEQYF. CDR3 DNA: TGTGCCAGTAGTGCGGGAACCGCCCTCTACGAGCAGTACTTC. This sequence joins TRBV19 and TRBJ2-7; a possible D gene is TRBD2 (6 bases). Germline V lookup: CDR1 LNHDA, CDR2 SQIVND (reference sequence). The ends were cut back, 5 bases at V and 3 bases at J, with 14 bases in the middle. The CDR3 loop spans 14 amino acids.

The rearrangement links TRBV18 to TRBJ2-7; D gene ambiguous. CDR3 length equals 12 residues. Trimming removed 0 bases from V and 5 bases from J, with 5 bases in between. Germline V lookup: CDR1 KGHSH, CDR2 LQKENI. The CDR3 sequence: CASSPPRNEQYF. The CDR3 nucleotides read TGTGCCAGCTCACCACCGAGAAACGAGCAGTACTTC.

The chain employs TRBV7-2 and TRBJ1-3; 10 bases line up with TRBD1. The CDR3 is 17 amino acids. V lost 0 bases, J lost 3 bases, and 5 bases stayed unmatched. Germline V CDR1 and CDR2: SGHTA, FQGNSA. This CDR3 reads CASSLAPGTGVGNTIYF. The CDR3 DNA reads TGTGCCAGCAGCTTAGCCCCCGGGACAGGGGTTGGAAACACCATATATTTT.

The J gene is TRBJ1-3, the V gene TRBV2, with D maybe TRBD1 (6 bases). CDR3 size: 19 residues. The germline V and J ends were trimmed by 4 bases and 0 bases, with 22 bases remaining between them. CDR1 and CDR2 from the germline V gene are SNHLY and FYNNEI. CDR3 bases: TGTGCCAGCAGTGGAAGACAGGTGGATGCTTGGAGCTCTGGAAACACCATATATTTT. Protein product: CASSGRQVDAWSSGNTIYF.

This clone was recorded only once. The V and J genes are TRBV5-1 and TRBJ1-2; 8 bases agree with TRBD1. The junction had 7 bases not matched to a gene; V was cut back by 1 base and J by 2 bases. Per germline, CDR1 SGHRS and CDR2 YFSETQ. This CDR3 contains 16 residues. CDR3 loop: CASSLTVQGVNYGYTF. CDR3 nucleotides: TGCGCCAGCAGCTTGACCGTACAGGGGGTAAACTATGGCTACACCTTC. The variable domain in full, with the rest retrieved from reference TRBV5-1 and TRBJ1-2, is KAGVTQTPRYLIKTRGQQVTLSCSPISGHRSVSWYQQTPGQGLQFLFEYFSETQRNKGNFPGRFSGRQFSNSRSEMNVSTLELGDSALYLCASSLTVQGVNYGYTFGSGTRLTVV.

V is TRBV6-6 and J is TRBJ1-1; D remains unclear. Trimming removed 2 bases from V and 5 bases from J, with 3 bases in between. The CDR3 has 11 residues. Germline V lookup: CDR1 MNHNY, CDR2 SVGAGI (reference sequence). This CDR3 is CASSYPTEAFF. The CDR3 DNA reads TGTGCCAGCAGTTACCCAACTGAAGCTTTCTTT.

V usage is TRBV13 and J usage is TRBJ1-1; D might be TRBD1 (5 bases). The CDR3 has 13 amino acids. V was clipped by 6 bases and J by 3 bases, with 11 bases between them. The V gene's germline CDR1 is PRHDT and CDR2 FYEKMQ (reference sequence). As DNA, the CDR3 is TGTGCCAGCAGTCTTCGACAGCACACTGAAGCTTTCTTT. This codes for CASSLRQHTEAFF.

The rearrangement uses TRBV4-2 and TRBJ2-7, with 9 nucleotides matching TRBD2. The germline V gene encodes CDR1 LGHNA and CDR2 YNFKEQ. Unmatched junction bases numbered 3, after V lost 8 bases and J lost 4 bases. CDR3 size: 12 residues. The CDR3 DNA follows: TGTGCCAGCGCTAGCGGGGCTTACGAGCAGTACTTC. Its protein product is CASASGAYEQYF.